Sequencing of this T cell receptor (beta chain) was carried out in a study of shared clonotypes between healthy human individuals (dated by TCRdb to about 2020). At the level of the whole study: The cohort comprised two women and a few men aged 18 to 49 years. Per donor, leukapheresis produced somewhere between about 0.8 and 9 billion PBMCs. Blood TCR repertoires of 5 or 6 healthy adults were deeply sequenced to estimate repertoire size and the extent of clonotype sharing between individuals. For each donor, CD4 naive and CD4 memory were each run on three plates, CD8 naive on two plates, and CD8 memory on one plate. To increase sequencing depth and limit assay-specific biases, TCR repertoire library preparation and sequencing were carried out by different laboratories using diverse techniques. Results the study describes overall, beyond this receptor: Incomplete sequencing was indicated by rarefaction of sorted-subset datasets, despite the large sequencing depth. The small number of donors limited the genetic and exposure-history diversity represented. When a few donors were compared, the shared fraction of clonotypes was roughly 5% for naive CD4, 3.5% to 4% for naive CD8, more than 2% for memory CD4, and 0.4% for memory CD8. Based on pairwise subsampling, the degree of clonotype sharing among donors was expected to be affected by sequencing depth. Sampling was restricted to blood, and TCR repertoires in tissue are likely to differ from TCR repertoires in blood. Compared with non-shared clonotypes, the clonotypes found in all four sorted-subset donors had higher generation probabilities. Estimated clonotype richness was generally larger for naive than for memory subsets.

On this clone itself: Its antigen target is currently unknown. Per-base quality was not reported, and no clone a single base away is much larger than it.

Relative to germline, V is missing 9 bases and J is missing 5 bases, with 2 bases of the junction outside any gene match. CDR1 and CDR2 are read off the germline V gene as MDHEN and SYDVKM. From the cysteine up to the phenylalanine, the CDR3 has a length of 12 residues. Only the CDR3 region is kept as DNA, spanning 36 bases read in frame from base 1. CD8 naive samples were obtained by positive selection for CCR7 among CD45RO-negative cells, yielding a CD45RA+CCR7+ population from which TemRA cells were excluded. Donors were healthy HIV-negative adults with no recently reported acute infections or vaccinations. Every donor was a Caucasian adult residing in Nashville, Tennessee, USA. Blood was obtained by leukapheresis, after which PBMCs were separated by Ficoll-Histopaque density gradient centrifugation and cryopreserved in liquid nitrogen vapor phase. Purity and quantity of every magnetically sorted T cell population were checked by analytical flow cytometry. Genomic DNA was isolated from each sorted fraction and quantified by UV absorbance on a Nanodrop 2000c.

Using the deep immunoSEQ assay, multiplex PCR amplified TCR CDR3 regions from genomic DNA. Extracted genomic DNA from each cell subset was distributed evenly across all wells of several immunoSEQ 96-well plates, and each plate was treated as a replicate. For sorted subsets, each replicate PCR was loaded with 200 ng genomic DNA, equivalent to 25,000 to 35,000 T cell genomes. The purified libraries were quantified using a Qubit 3.0 fluorometer, sized with a Bioanalyzer 2100, and then quantified again using the KAPA Library Quantification kit. Every immunoSEQ 96-well plate was sequenced on a dedicated single-read 150-cycle Illumina NextSeq 550 flow cell. On the study's bioinformatics: Because the immunoSEQ output held only junctional sequences and lacked quality scores, the filtering could not match the filtering applied to full-length reads. To assign V/J genes and CDR3, sequences were annotated using PyIR, a Python wrapper for IgBLAST v1.9, with IMGT germline references. Reads were removed for weak V/J assignments (E-value above 1e-6), missing CDR3, stop codons, out-of-frame junctions, or ambiguous translated residues. V3J clonotypes were defined as sequences sharing the same inferred V gene, J gene, and CDR3 amino acid sequence. Percentage overlap between repertoires was calculated by dividing the number of shared unique clonotypes by the size of the smaller repertoire. RTK rarefaction, the Chao1 estimator, and Recon v2.1 estimates of unobserved clonotypes were used to assess repertoire richness. OLGA was used to compute generation probabilities for all TCRbeta clonotypes that the gDNA method yielded from a few donors. The table comes from immuneACCESS by way of TCRdb, which keeps in-frame sequences with V and J called. Part of the clones is missing from these tables; in studies checked, under half for an unresolved V gene and the rest for unknown reasons. That table gives V, J and clone size, and the DNA gave D and trimming. The sample data list about 2 million clones, and 85% to 95% of these were observed just once. The leading ten clones occupy roughly 1.2% of the sample.

Recombination connected TRBV28 to TRBJ1-4; the junction holds 8 bases that match TRBD1. Sequencing was done on a sample of naive CD8+ T cells sorted from blood. Sample cell subset or site, as interpreted from the label and publication: CD45RA+CCR7+. This TCR was recovered from a man aged 18 to 35 in good health. In nucleotide form, the sequence is TGTGCCAGTACAGGGGGAAATGAAAAACTGTTTTTT. Translated, it gives CASTGGNEKLFF.